One sample yielded the 16 T cell receptor beta chains listed below, sequenced in a study of blood T cell repertoires in COVID-19. Assay: immunoSEQ multiplex PCR; the TCRdb copy retains only in-frame clones and omits some. The table lists under 350,000 clones, 86% of them singletons. The specimen was PBMCs or T cells enriched from blood (not recorded which). These receptors came from a woman aged 18-29 years who had recovered from COVID-19.

The chain combines TRBV9 with TRBJ1-4, with D perhaps matching TRBD1 (5 bases). CDR1 is SGDLS, CDR2 YYNGEE, per germline. This CDR3 spans 17 amino acids. Trimming cost V 0 bases and J 1 base, with 13 bases left between them. CDR3 sequence reads: CASSVEDRPLTNEKLFF. CDR3 nucleotide sequence: TGTGCCAGCAGCGTAGAAGACAGACCTTTAACTAATGAAAAACTGTTTTTT.

This clone appeared a single time. The chain joins TRBV19 to TRBJ1-2, with D maybe TRBD1 (6 bases). The V gene's germline CDR1 is LNHDA and CDR2 SQIVND (reference sequence). CDR3 length: 15 amino acids. CDR3 in DNA: TGTGCTACAACCACCGGGACAACGGAAAACTATGGCTACACCTTC. Translated, it gives CATTTGTTENYGYTF.

To note about this clone: At one of its ends the junction is not consistent with the germline gene, which may arise from a read error. The CDR3 sequence: CASSLTRNAGELFF. For the CDR3, the DNA is TGTGCCAGCAGCTTAACGAGGAACGCCGGGGAGCTGTTTTTT. The chain employs TRBV7-2 and TRBJ2-2; D is uncertain. Germline V CDR1 and CDR2: SGHTA, FQGNSA. This CDR3 has 14 amino acids.

The chain links TRBV7-6 to TRBJ2-7; 7 bases match TRBD2. Unmatched junction bases numbered 7, after V lost 1 base and J lost 4 bases. Germline lookup yields CDR1 SGHVS and CDR2 FNYEAQ. The CDR3 has 15 residues. The CDR3 nucleotides are TGTGCCAGCAGCTTAGGCGCGGGAGCTACGTACGAGCAGTACTTC. It yields the protein CASSLGAGATYEQYF.

The table lists this clone with a few counts. The V gene is TRBV19, the J gene TRBJ1-5; TRBD1 matches 8 bases. The germline CDR1 and CDR2 sequences are LNHDA and SQIVND (reference sequence). V lost 6 bases to trimming and J lost 7 bases; unmatched junction nucleotides: 14. CDR3 size: 16 residues. CDR3 sequence reads: CASSTAETGAKQPQHF. CDR3 nucleotides: TGTGCCAGTAGCACGGCCGAGACAGGGGCTAAGCAGCCCCAGCATTTT.

This chain links TRBV2 with TRBJ2-5, with D perhaps TRBD2 (5 bases). The CDR3 sequence is 15 residues long. Germline CDR1 reads SNHLY; CDR2 reads FYNNEI. V lost 6 bases to trimming and J lost 1 base, with 15 bases between them. As DNA, the CDR3 is TGTGCCAGCAGGACCGACCGAGGACTCCAAGAGACCCAGTACTTC. Translating it yields CASRTDRGLQETQYF.

This chain links TRBV19 with TRBJ1-6; D unclear. The germline CDR1 and CDR2 sequences are LNHDA and SQIVND (reference sequence). This CDR3 has 15 residues. Trimming took off 4 bases at V and 6 bases at J, with 13 bases between the two ends. The chain's CDR3 is CASSTLPGGNSPLHF. The CDR3 bases are TGTGCCAGTAGTACCCTACCCGGAGGTAATTCACCCCTCCACTTT.

CDR3 residues: CASSQASTETQYF. CDR3 DNA sequence: TGCGCCAGCAGCCAAGCTAGCACGGAGACCCAGTACTTC. The V gene is TRBV4-1, the J gene TRBJ2-5, with D possibly matching TRBD2 (5 bases). The germline V and J ends were trimmed by 1 base and 5 bases, with 8 bases remaining between them. This CDR3 spans 13 amino acids. Germline assignment: CDR1 MGHRA and CDR2 YSYEKL.

The chain couples TRBV2 to TRBJ2-5; 9 bases agree with TRBD1. The junction had 8 bases not matched to a gene; V was cut back by 7 bases and J by 5 bases. The germline V gene encodes CDR1 SNHLY and CDR2 FYNNEI. The CDR3 has 14 amino acids. The CDR3, as DNA: TGTGCCAGCACCTGGGACAGGGCTGGGGAGACCCAGTACTTC. Amino acids: CASTWDRAGETQYF.

The J gene is TRBJ2-7, the V gene TRBV7-2; maybe TRBD2 (6 bases). The V and J ends lost 5 bases and 6 bases respectively, with 14 bases between them. The germline gives CDR1 SGHTA, CDR2 FQGNSA. This CDR3 has 13 residues. CDR3 nucleotide sequence: TGTGCCAGCAGCCCGAGACTAGTTGCCGAGCAGTACTTC. This encodes CASSPRLVAEQYF.

The chain carries TRBV13 and TRBJ1-4, with D possibly matching TRBD1 (6 bases). Germline-derived CDR1 and CDR2 are PRHDT and FYEKMQ (reference sequence). V lost 3 bases and J lost 8, with 19 bases in between. This CDR3 contains 16 residues. The CDR3 spells CASSLLSWQGREKLFF. The CDR3 DNA follows: TGTGCCAGCAGCTTGTTATCTTGGCAGGGGCGCGAAAAACTGTTTTTT.

This chain connects TRBV7-9 to TRBJ1-1; D is undetermined. V was clipped by 6 bases and J by 0 bases, with 17 bases between them. Germline V gives CDR1 SEHNR, CDR2 FQNEAQ (reference sequence). The CDR3 spans 16 residues. DNA for the CDR3: TGTGCCAGCAGTCCTGGGCGGGGAGCCATGAACACTGAAGCTTTCTTT. This encodes CASSPGRGAMNTEAFF.

The chain carries TRBV3-1 (or the pseudogene TRBV3-2) and TRBJ1-1; D is unclear. The CDR3 contains 15 residues. Germline CDR1 is LGHDT and CDR2 is YNNKEL (reference sequence). Trimming stripped 6 bases from V and 1 base from J, with 15 bases between. This CDR3 reads CASSRKDYRNTEAFF. CDR3 in DNA: TGTGCCAGCAGTCGTAAGGACTACAGGAACACTGAAGCTTTCTTT.

This chain connects TRBV10-3 to TRBJ1-1, with a possible D match to TRBD1 (5 bases). The V and J ends lost 6 bases and 4 bases respectively, with 12 bases between them. Per germline, CDR1 ENHRY and CDR2 SYGVKD. The CDR3 is 13 amino acids. CDR3 residues: CAISVRGFTEAFF. In DNA, the CDR3 is TGTGCCATCAGCGTTCGGGGGTTCACTGAAGCTTTCTTT.

The chain couples TRBV5-1 to TRBJ1-2; D remains ambiguous. The CDR3 loop spans 18 amino acids. V was clipped by 4 bases and J by 1 base, with 23 bases between them. Germline V gene data show CDR1 as SGHRS and CDR2 as YFSETQ. The CDR3, as DNA: TGCGCCAGCAGCCCGGACGGGGTTGGCAGCCGCCTTAACTATGGCTACACCTTC. It encodes CASSPDGVGSRLNYGYTF.

V gene TRBV5-1 combines with J gene TRBJ1-2; D is undetermined. CDR3 length: 12 amino acids. CDR1 is SGHRS, CDR2 YFSETQ, per germline. V lost 0 bases and J 4 bases, leaving 4 bases between the germline ends. CDR3 bases: TGCGCCAGCAGCTTGGTCGGCTATGGCTACACCTTC. It specifies CASSLVGYGYTF.